Below, 27 T cell receptor beta chains from the same sample are listed, as sequenced in a study of blood T cell repertoires in COVID-19. Generated by immunoSEQ multiplex PCR, the TCRdb table keeps only in-frame clones and is missing some. Of 380,000 or so clones listed, 70% to 90% are singletons. Sequencing used PBMCs or T cells enriched from blood (not recorded which). Source of these receptors: a woman aged 40 to 49 with acute COVID-19.

The CDR3 DNA reads as TGTGCCAGCAGTTTGACAGCTCAAGAGACCCAGTACTTC. It yields the protein CASSLTAQETQYF. The chain recombines TRBV27 with TRBJ2-5; D possibly corresponds to TRBD1 (5 bases). The CDR3 sequence is 13 residues long. V lost 3 bases and J lost 2, with 7 bases in between. Germline values: CDR1 MNHEY, CDR2 SMNVEV (reference sequence).

Worth noting for this clone: The identical CDR3 is also encoded by other nucleotide sequences in the sample. The chain links TRBV30 to TRBJ2-3, with no clear D. This CDR3 region has 13 residues. In germline, CDR1 is GTSNPN, CDR2 SVGIG (reference sequence). V gave up 0 bases and J gave up 1 base, with 5 bases separating them. CDR3 loop: CAWSVRGTDTQYF. As DNA, the CDR3 is TGTGCCTGGAGTGTACGGGGCACAGATACGCAGTATTTT.

The V and J genes are TRBV2 and TRBJ1-2; D ambiguous. CDR3 size: 14 residues. CDR1 SNHLY and CDR2 FYNNEI come from the germline V gene. V was shortened by 1 base and J by 2 bases, with 8 bases between the two germline ends. CDR3 loop: CASSEVRANYGYTF. In nucleotides, the CDR3 is TGTGCCAGCAGTGAAGTCCGAGCGAACTATGGCTACACCTTC.

This sequence joins TRBV19 and TRBJ1-6, with a tentative D call TRBD1 (5 bases). Per germline, CDR1 LNHDA and CDR2 SQIVND (reference sequence). V dropped 4 bases and J dropped 10 bases, with 20 bases sitting between them. CDR3 length equals 16 residues. CDR3 in DNA: TGTGCCAGTAGTACCCGCGGGGATTGGAGGGACTCACCCCTCCACTTT. Amino acid sequence: CASSTRGDWRDSPLHF.

The DNA of the CDR3 is TGTGCCAGCAGCTCCGTTCATGGGGGGTTTTATACGCAGTATTTT. It specifies CASSSVHGGFYTQYF. The chain uses TRBV7-2 and TRBJ2-3; possible D gene TRBD2, 6 bases. The germline CDR1 and CDR2 sequences are SGHTA and FQGNSA. With 4 bases removed from V and 7 bases from J, the gap between germline ends came to 18 bases. The CDR3 has 15 residues.

This chain connects TRBV7-2 to TRBJ2-2; 7 bases agree with TRBD1. Germline assignment: CDR1 SGHTA and CDR2 FQGNSA. The CDR3 spans 15 residues. V lost 4 bases and J lost 4; bases outside the gene matches: 6. The CDR3 is CASSSRGSSTGELFF. The CDR3 region has the DNA TGTGCCAGCAGCTCCAGGGGGTCCAGCACCGGGGAGCTGTTTTTT.

J is TRBJ1-2 and V is TRBV29-1; TRBD1 is a possible D gene (6 bases). Germline loops: CDR1 SQVTM, CDR2 ANQGSEA. V lost 2 bases and J lost 7, with 17 bases in between. The CDR3 consists of 14 residues. The CDR3 protein is CSVETGQPGSGYTF. The CDR3 DNA is TGCAGCGTTGAAACAGGGCAGCCAGGTAGTGGCTACACCTTC.

This clone has only one observation. The V gene is TRBV2, the J gene TRBJ2-1, with 9 bases fitting TRBD2. With 3 bases clipped from V and 7 bases from J, the junction kept 10 bases outside the gene matches. Germline assignment: CDR1 SNHLY and CDR2 FYNNEI. CDR3 length equals 16 residues. In DNA form, the CDR3 reads TGTGCCAGCAGTGACCTGGCGGGGGGGCCGGGGAATGAGCAGTTCTTC. Translation gives CASSDLAGGPGNEQFF.

This chain joins TRBV12-2 and TRBJ1-2; the D call TRBD1 from the table was never checked on the DNA. TRBV12-2 is classified as a pseudogene. The CDR3 sequence is 21 residues long. The CDR3 DNA reads as TGTGCAAGTCGCTTAGCCCGGCGGGCGACAGGGCATACCTGGAAATTCTATGGCTACACCTTC. This translates into CASRLARRATGHTWKFYGYTF.

V and J are TRBV2 and TRBJ2-5; the match to TRBD2 covers 11 bases. Germline CDR1 reads SNHLY; CDR2 reads FYNNEI. V shed 2 bases, J shed 5 bases, and the junction held 7 bases outside the gene matches. There are 16 residues in the CDR3. The CDR3 DNA is TGTGCCAGCAGTGAACGGCTAGCGGGGGGACGGGAGACCCAGTACTTC. Protein sequence: CASSERLAGGRETQYF.

The chain has TRBV19 and TRBJ1-4; D not certain. CDR3 length equals 14 residues. The germline V and J ends were trimmed by 3 bases and 7 bases, with 12 bases remaining between them. The germline CDR1 and CDR2 sequences are LNHDA and SQIVND (reference sequence). The CDR3 here is CASSISRQAEKLFF. DNA of the CDR3: TGTGCCAGTAGTATTAGTCGGCAGGCTGAAAAACTGTTTTTT.

The chain is built from TRBV7-8 and TRBJ1-2; 7 positions match TRBD1. The CDR3 length is 15 residues. Germline trimming cut 5 bases from V and 2 bases from J; bases unmatched to any gene: 8. CDR1 is SGHVS, CDR2 FQNEAQ, per germline. The CDR3, as DNA: TGTGCCAGCAGCCCCTCCGGGACAGCGAACTATGGCTACACCTTC. Protein product: CASSPSGTANYGYTF.

The genes are TRBV5-1 and TRBJ2-3; 7 bases line up with TRBD1. The germline CDR1 and CDR2 sequences are SGHRS and YFSETQ. The ends lost 4 bases at V and 4 bases at J; junction bases unmatched: 9. The CDR3 contains 15 residues. The CDR3 coding sequence is TGCGCCAGCAGCCTACAGGGGTCCCCACCAGATACGCAGTATTTT. This translates into CASSLQGSPPDTQYF.

This clone has only one observation. Different DNA sequences within this sample yield the same CDR3. The J gene is TRBJ1-2, the V gene TRBV19, with D uncertain. V shed 1 base and J shed 6 bases, with 6 bases lying between them. This CDR3 contains 12 residues. Germline-derived CDR1 and CDR2 are LNHDA and SQIVND (reference sequence). CDR3 in amino acids: CASSIGGNGYTF. The CDR3 region has the DNA TGTGCCAGTAGTATAGGCGGGAATGGCTACACCTTC.

V and J are TRBV7-9 and TRBJ2-7; D uncertain. Trimming stripped 11 bases from V and 5 bases from J, with 16 bases between. Germline CDR1 reads SEHNR; CDR2 reads FQNEAQ (reference sequence). The CDR3 spans 12 residues. CDR3 bases: TGTGCCGGCTCCTCAGGCCGTGACGAGCAGTACTTC. Translating gives CAGSSGRDEQYF.

V usage is TRBV9 and J usage is TRBJ2-3; possibly TRBD2 for D (6 bases). This CDR3 spans 15 amino acids. CDR1 is SGDLS, CDR2 YYNGEE, per germline. Trimming shortened V by 3 bases and J by 5 bases, and 16 bases separated the two germline ends. The CDR3 DNA follows: TGTGCCAGCAGCGCCGGGACTCTCATACGAGATACGCAGTATTTT. It codes for CASSAGTLIRDTQYF.

The genes are TRBV7-9 and TRBJ2-5, with D maybe TRBD1 (5 bases). The length of the CDR3 is 13 residues. V lost 3 bases to trimming and J lost 3 bases, with 8 bases between them. The germline V gene encodes CDR1 SEHNR and CDR2 FQNEAQ (reference sequence). CDR3 coding DNA: TGTGCCAGCAGCTTTGGCAGGGAAGAGACCCAGTACTTC. Its translation is CASSFGREETQYF. Based on the CDR3 plus reference TRBV7-9 and TRBJ2-5, the full variable domain is DTGVSQNPRHKITKRGQNVTFRCDPISEHNRLYWYRQTLGQGPEFLTYFQNEAQLEKSRLLSDRFSAERPKGSFSTLEIQRTEQGDSAMYLCASSFGREETQYFGPGTRLLVL.

This clone has more than one count but fewer than ten. The V gene is TRBV3-1 (or the pseudogene TRBV3-2), the J gene TRBJ2-3; weak D call: TRBD1 (6 bases). CDR1 LGHDT and CDR2 YNNKEL come from the germline V gene (reference sequence). The CDR3 is 15 residues long. V lost 2 bases and J lost 2, with 11 bases in between. The DNA of the CDR3 is TGTGCCAGCAGCCAAAGGGGGACCACCACAGATACGCAGTATTTT. It translates to CASSQRGTTTDTQYF.

This chain uses TRBV5-5 with TRBJ2-5; 7 bases line up with TRBD1. The CDR3 sequence is 16 residues long. Germline V gene data show CDR1 as SGHKS and CDR2 as YYEKEE (reference sequence). The ends lost 0 bases at V and 2 bases at J; junction bases unmatched: 7. CDR3 nucleotides: TGTGCCAGCAGCTTGGACAGGGGCCGGAGACAAGAGACCCAGTACTTC. The encoded protein is CASSLDRGRRQETQYF.

This chain joins TRBV2 and TRBJ1-5; 7 bases agree with TRBD1. This CDR3 is 14 amino acids long. V trimming: 4 bases; J trimming: 8 bases; junction bases outside the gene matches: 8. Germline lookup yields CDR1 SNHLY and CDR2 FYNNEI. The CDR3 DNA reads as TGTGCCAGCAGTGGACAGGGTATTACTGAGCCCCAGCATTTT. Amino acid sequence: CASSGQGITEPQHF.

This chain connects TRBV27 to TRBJ1-2; 7 bases align to TRBD1. CDR1 MNHEY and CDR2 SMNVEV come from the germline V gene (reference sequence). The trim removed 1 base at V and 0 bases at J, leaving 2 bases unmatched. The CDR3 runs to 15 residues. The chain's CDR3 is CASSLWGQTNYGYTF. The DNA for the CDR3 is TGTGCCAGCAGTTTATGGGGACAGACTAACTATGGCTACACCTTC.

This clone was counted once. CDR3 loop: CASSRTGPLYGYTF. CDR3 DNA: TGTGCCAGCAGCCGGACAGGTCCTCTCTATGGCTACACCTTC. V usage is TRBV14 and J usage is TRBJ1-2; TRBD1 matches at 7 bases. Germline CDR1 is SGHDN and CDR2 is FVKESK. The CDR3 extends over 14 amino acids. V lost 4 bases, J lost 4 bases, and 6 bases stayed unmatched. Combining the CDR3 with reference TRBV14 and TRBJ1-2 gives the whole variable domain EAGVTQFPSHSVIEKGQTVTLRCDPISGHDNLYWYRRVMGKEIKFLLHFVKESKQDESGMPNNRFLAERTGGTYSTLKVQPAELEDSGVYFCASSRTGPLYGYTFGSGTRLTVV.

V and J are TRBV24-1 and TRBJ1-2; a weak D match, TRBD1 (5 bases). The ends were cut back, 9 bases at V and 0 bases at J, with 13 bases in the middle. This CDR3 comprises 14 residues. The germline V gene has CDR1 KGHDR and CDR2 SFDVKD. CDR3 coding DNA: TGTGCCACCGGGGGGGACGGTGCTAACTATGGCTACACCTTC. Protein: CATGGDGANYGYTF.

The J gene is TRBJ1-3, the V gene TRBV11-2; D is undetermined. Germline V gene lookup returns CDR1 SGHAT and CDR2 FQNNGV. This CDR3 is built from 16 residues. Trimming took 1 base from V and 0 from J, leaving 10 bases between them. The CDR3 reads CASSLGLSSSGNTIYF. The DNA for the CDR3 is TGTGCCAGCAGCTTAGGACTTTCGAGCTCTGGAAACACCATATATTTT.

The table lists this clone with a count of one. The chain joins TRBV6-5 to TRBJ1-6, with D perhaps TRBD1 (5 bases). V was trimmed by 0 bases and J by 3 bases, leaving 9 bases between them. The CDR3 is 16 residues long. Germline values: CDR1 MNHEY, CDR2 SVGAGI. The CDR3 DNA reads as TGTGCCAGCAGTTACTCTCAGGGCTTCTATAATTCACCCCTCCACTTT. This sequence encodes CASSYSQGFYNSPLHF.

The chain recombines TRBV3-1 (or the pseudogene TRBV3-2) with TRBJ1-6; D possibly corresponds to TRBD1 (6 bases). Germline values: CDR1 LGHDT, CDR2 YNNKEL (reference sequence). The CDR3 spans 16 residues. The V gene lost 1 base and the J gene lost 4 bases, with 11 bases spanning the gap. This chain's CDR3 is CASSQGTADYNSPLHF. The CDR3 bases are TGTGCCAGCAGCCAAGGGACAGCGGATTATAATTCACCCCTCCACTTT.

With respect to this clone: Other nucleotide sequences in the sample specify the same CDR3. This chain joins TRBV11-2 and TRBJ2-7; the D is unclear. Germline CDR1 and CDR2: SGHAT and FQNNGV. V was trimmed by 1 base and J by 3 bases, leaving 7 bases between them. CDR3 size: 13 residues. For the CDR3, the DNA is TGTGCCAGCAGCTTAGGTAGAGACTACGAGCAGTACTTC. It yields the protein CASSLGRDYEQYF.